Listed below are T cell receptor beta chains from one sample, sequenced in a study of blood T cell repertoires in COVID-19. Clones were read by immunoSEQ multiplex PCR, and TCRdb kept only the in-frame ones, dropping some. In the table there are hundreds of thousands of clones, roughly 90% of which are singletons. Sequences were obtained from peripheral blood. The receptors here all came from a man in his forties with acute or convalescent COVID-19. Each CDR3 is given with its conserved first and last residue. The D gene is left open where the match is weak. Size is stated for part of the rows, as once, few or many counts, or as a class when the clone is expanded.

V gene	D gene	CDR3 length	clone size	J gene	CDR3 DNA	CDR3 protein
TRBV9	-	15	once	TRBJ2-7	TGTGCCAGCAGCGTAGGGGCGGGATTTAGCTACGAGCAGTACTTC	CASSVGAGFSYEQYF
TRBV12-1	-	13	-	TRBJ1-4	TGTGCCATACAGACGGCTCCTAATGAAAAACTGTTTTTT	CAIQTAPNEKLFF
TRBV9	-	13	-	TRBJ1-5	TGTGCCAGCAGCCGGGGAGGCAATCAGCCCCAGCATTTT	CASSRGGNQPQHF
TRBV5-1	-	15	-	TRBJ1-6	TGCGCCAGCAGCTGGGGACAACGGAGGAATTCACCCCTCCACTTT	CASSWGQRRNSPLHF
TRBV4-2	TRBD1	14	-	TRBJ1-1	TGTGCCAGCAGGGCCGGGACAGGGCGGACTGAAGCTTTCTTT	CASRAGTGRTEAFF
TRBV7-9	-	15	-	TRBJ2-7	TGTGCCAGCAGCTACCGACTGGAGAGCTCCTACGAGCAGTACTTC	CASSYRLESSYEQYF
TRBV25-1	-	14	-	TRBJ2-7	TGTGCCAGCAGTGTTTATGGCGAGGCGTACGAGCAGTACTTC	CASSVYGEAYEQYF
TRBV6-4	-	14	-	TRBJ2-1	TGTGCCAGCAGTGACGGGGCAGGGCAGCGTGAGCAGTTCTTC	CASSDGAGQREQFF
TRBV5-1	-	15	-	TRBJ2-7	TGCGCCAGCAGCCCCGGGGGAGCGAGCTCCTACGAGCAGTACTTC	CASSPGGASSYEQYF
TRBV28	TRBD1	16	-	TRBJ2-7	TGTGCCAGCAGCGTGGTGGGACAGGGGGCTCCCTACGAGCAGTACTTC	CASSVVGQGAPYEQYF
TRBV24-1	-	19	-	TRBJ2-7	TGTGCCACCAGTGATTCGAGGACAAGCCAGGATACACCCTCCTACGAGCAGTACTTC	CATSDSRTSQDTPSYEQYF
TRBV27	TRBD1	15	-	TRBJ2-3	TGTGCCAGCAGCCGGGGACAGGGGTGGCCAGATACGCAGTATTTT	CASSRGQGWPDTQYF
TRBV5-4	TRBD1	16	few	TRBJ2-1	TGTGCCAGCAGGACACCGGGACAGGGGACCAGAGGTGAGCAGTTCTTC	CASRTPGQGTRGEQFF
TRBV5-8	-	15	once	TRBJ1-1	TGTGCCAGCAGCACACGGCGGGTACACAACACTGAAGCTTTCTTT	CASSTRRVHNTEAFF
TRBV5-1	TRBD1	14	-	TRBJ2-7	TGCGCCAGCAGCCCCGACAGGGGGCGGGTTAAGCAGTACTTC	CASSPDRGRVKQYF
TRBV15	-	16	-	TRBJ2-3	TGTGCCACCAGCACCTCGTTCACTGGTGGCACAGATACGCAGTATTTT	CATSTSFTGGTDTQYF